A selection of T cell receptor beta chains follows, all from one sample in a study of molecular identifiers for immune sequencing clone quantification. TCRdb recomputed calls from the PCR reads with MiXCR, one row per CDR3 protein. The data hold some 580,000 distinct CDR3 sequences, with about 25% observed a single time. Sequenced: naive CD8+ T cells from blood, with Jurkat cell RNA spiked in. The receptors stem from a human donor in good health. Some libraries in this study had Jurkat cell RNA spiked in. Both conserved end residues are part of each CDR3. A D gene is named only where the DNA matches it firmly. The listing skips clone size in some rows; elsewhere it reads once, few, many or a size class.

v_gene: TRBV2; d_gene: -; abundance: -; j_gene: TRBJ1-2; CDR3aa: CASVPYAGVLYYGYTF; CDR3nt: TGTGCCAGCGTCCCCTACGCAGGAGTTCTATACTATGGCTACACCTTC
v_gene: TRBV14; d_gene: TRBD2; abundance: many; j_gene: TRBJ2-7; CDR3aa: CASSQLLAGGYEQYF; CDR3nt: TGTGCCAGCAGCCAGTTACTAGCGGGAGGGTACGAGCAGTACTTC
v_gene: TRBV20-1; d_gene: -; abundance: many; j_gene: TRBJ1-1; CDR3aa: CSARDPGTNTEAFF; CDR3nt: TGCAGTGCTAGAGATCCAGGGACCAACACTGAAGCTTTCTTT
v_gene: TRBV7-9; d_gene: -; abundance: -; j_gene: TRBJ1-5; CDR3aa: CASSFFDSGNQPQHF; CDR3nt: TGTGCCAGCAGCTTTTTCGATTCAGGCAATCAGCCCCAGCATTTT
v_gene: TRBV5-1; d_gene: -; abundance: many; j_gene: TRBJ2-7; CDR3aa: CASSPIGGGPSSYEQYF; CDR3nt: TGCGCCAGCAGCCCGATTGGAGGGGGCCCGAGCTCCTACGAGCAGTACTTC
v_gene: TRBV7-2; d_gene: TRBD1; abundance: many; j_gene: TRBJ1-1; CDR3aa: CASSLVGTGGYTEAFF; CDR3nt: TGTGCCAGCAGCTTAGTGGGAACAGGGGGGTACACTGAAGCTTTCTTT
v_gene: TRBV23-1; d_gene: -; abundance: many; j_gene: TRBJ2-1; CDR3aa: CASSLKDPGYEQFF; CDR3nt: TGCGCCAGCAGTCTAAAGGATCCGGGGTATGAGCAGTTCTTC
v_gene: TRBV28; d_gene: TRBD2; abundance: -; j_gene: TRBJ2-7; CDR3aa: CASARTSGRYEQYF; CDR3nt: TGTGCCAGCGCGAGGACTAGCGGGAGATACGAGCAGTACTTC
v_gene: TRBV4-2; d_gene: -; abundance: -; j_gene: TRBJ2-7; CDR3aa: CASSHATGQVYEQYF; CDR3nt: TGTGCCAGCAGCCATGCTACGGGACAAGTCTACGAGCAGTACTTC
v_gene: TRBV6-5; d_gene: -; abundance: -; j_gene: TRBJ2-1; CDR3aa: CASSYLGAYNEQFF; CDR3nt: TGTGCCAGCAGTTACTTAGGTGCTTACAATGAGCAGTTCTTC
v_gene: TRBV19; d_gene: -; abundance: -; j_gene: TRBJ1-5; CDR3aa: CASRIGRGNPPPHF; CDR3nt: TGTGCCAGTAGGATAGGCCGGGGCAATCCGCCCCCGCATTTT
v_gene: TRBV12-3/TRBV12-4; d_gene: -; abundance: -; j_gene: TRBJ1-2; CDR3aa: CASSFTSGTNYGYTF; CDR3nt: TGTGCCAGCAGTTTTACGTCCGGAACTAACTATGGCTACACCTTC
v_gene: TRBV18; d_gene: -; abundance: few; j_gene: TRBJ2-5; CDR3aa: CASSPPPYGVETQYF; CDR3nt: TGTGCCAGCTCACCACCTCCCTACGGGGTGGAGACCCAGTACTTC
v_gene: TRBV5-6; d_gene: TRBD1; abundance: few; j_gene: TRBJ1-1; CDR3aa: CASSLARDRRTEAFF; CDR3nt: TGTGCCAGCAGCTTGGCCCGGGACAGGCGAACTGAAGCTTTCTTT
v_gene: TRBV4-2; d_gene: -; abundance: many; j_gene: TRBJ2-7; CDR3aa: CASSQDLSAAYEQYF; CDR3nt: TGTGCCAGCAGCCAGGACTTGTCGGCCGCCTACGAGCAGTACTTC
v_gene: TRBV11-2; d_gene: -; abundance: few; j_gene: TRBJ2-2; CDR3aa: CASSSPNWTFELFF; CDR3nt: TGTGCCAGCAGCTCCCCAAATTGGACCTTCGAGCTGTTTTTT
v_gene: TRBV7-3; d_gene: -; abundance: few; j_gene: TRBJ2-6; CDR3aa: CASSPTKGSGANVLTF; CDR3nt: TGTGCCAGCAGTCCTACCAAGGGGTCTGGGGCCAACGTCCTGACTTTC
v_gene: TRBV9; d_gene: TRBD2; abundance: -; j_gene: TRBJ2-7; CDR3aa: CASSAYSSGGYEQYF; CDR3nt: TGTGCCAGCAGCGCCTATTCTAGCGGGGGATACGAGCAGTACTTC
v_gene: TRBV6-5; d_gene: TRBD2; abundance: -; j_gene: TRBJ2-2; CDR3aa: CASRLAGGPGELFF; CDR3nt: TGTGCCAGCAGGCTAGCGGGAGGTCCCGGGGAGCTGTTTTTT
v_gene: TRBV28; d_gene: -; abundance: -; j_gene: TRBJ2-7; CDR3aa: CASSPRVGGFYEQYF; CDR3nt: TGTGCCAGCAGCCCCCGGGTAGGCGGCTTCTACGAGCAGTACTTC
v_gene: TRBV13; d_gene: TRBD2; abundance: -; j_gene: TRBJ2-5; CDR3aa: CASSLALAGGEETQYF; CDR3nt: TGTGCCAGCAGCTTAGCGCTAGCGGGAGGGGAAGAGACCCAGTACTTC
v_gene: TRBV6-2/TRBV6-3; d_gene: -; abundance: few; j_gene: TRBJ2-1; CDR3aa: CASSKEYNEQFF; CDR3nt: TGTGCCAGCAGTAAAGAGTACAATGAGCAGTTCTTC
v_gene: TRBV6-2/TRBV6-3; d_gene: -; abundance: few; j_gene: TRBJ2-2; CDR3aa: CASLSLFLGNTGELFF; CDR3nt: TGTGCCAGTCTCAGCCTCTTCTTGGGGAACACCGGGGAGCTGTTTTTT
v_gene: TRBV7-2; d_gene: -; abundance: -; j_gene: TRBJ2-3; CDR3aa: CASSPSDRRLTWDTQYF; CDR3nt: TGTGCCAGCAGCCCATCAGACAGACGCCTAACTTGGGATACGCAGTATTTT
v_gene: TRBV20-1; d_gene: TRBD2; abundance: -; j_gene: TRBJ2-7; CDR3aa: CSARDGRLAGAYSYEQYF; CDR3nt: TGCAGTGCTAGAGATGGTAGGCTAGCGGGAGCTTACTCCTACGAGCAGTACTTC
v_gene: TRBV13; d_gene: -; abundance: -; j_gene: TRBJ2-3; CDR3aa: CASSLLLGAEDTQYF; CDR3nt: TGTGCCAGCAGCCTCCTGTTAGGGGCGGAAGATACGCAGTATTTT
v_gene: TRBV20-1; d_gene: -; abundance: -; j_gene: TRBJ1-2; CDR3aa: CSASWTGTKDYGYTF; CDR3nt: TGCAGTGCTAGCTGGACCGGGACAAAAGACTATGGCTACACCTTC
v_gene: TRBV9; d_gene: TRBD1; abundance: few; j_gene: TRBJ2-4; CDR3aa: CASSVEGGENIQYF; CDR3nt: TGTGCCAGCAGCGTAGAAGGGGGCGAAAACATTCAGTACTTC
v_gene: TRBV9; d_gene: -; abundance: few; j_gene: TRBJ1-4; CDR3aa: CASSAGQQKYEKLFF; CDR3nt: TGTGCCAGCAGCGCTGGACAGCAGAAGTACGAAAAACTGTTTTTT
v_gene: TRBV6-2/TRBV6-3; d_gene: -; abundance: few; j_gene: TRBJ2-7; CDR3aa: CASSYLSGQTYEQYF; CDR3nt: TGTGCCAGCAGTTATTTATCCGGGCAGACCTACGAGCAGTACTTC
v_gene: TRBV20-1; d_gene: -; abundance: few; j_gene: TRBJ2-1; CDR3aa: CSAIWRTYNEQFF; CDR3nt: TGCAGTGCTATTTGGCGGACCTACAATGAGCAGTTCTTC
v_gene: TRBV7-2; d_gene: TRBD2; abundance: many; j_gene: TRBJ2-1; CDR3aa: CASSLDGTRGNEQFF; CDR3nt: TGTGCCAGCAGCTTAGACGGGACTAGGGGCAATGAGCAGTTCTTC
v_gene: TRBV5-4; d_gene: TRBD2; abundance: -; j_gene: TRBJ2-7; CDR3aa: CASRPGASGYYEQYF; CDR3nt: TGTGCCAGCAGGCCGGGGGCTAGCGGGTACTACGAGCAGTACTTC
v_gene: TRBV4-3; d_gene: -; abundance: many; j_gene: TRBJ2-5; CDR3aa: CASSQDGGDQETQYF; CDR3nt: TGCGCCAGCAGCCAAGATGGCGGGGACCAAGAGACCCAGTACTTC
v_gene: TRBV7-2; d_gene: -; abundance: many; j_gene: TRBJ2-3; CDR3aa: CASSTLGHSGTDTQYF; CDR3nt: TGTGCCAGCAGCACCCTAGGGCACTCCGGCACAGATACGCAGTATTTT
v_gene: TRBV14; d_gene: TRBD1; abundance: many; j_gene: TRBJ1-6; CDR3aa: CASSHSWDSNSPLHF; CDR3nt: TGTGCCAGCAGCCACAGTTGGGACAGTAATTCACCCCTCCACTTT
v_gene: TRBV6-5; d_gene: -; abundance: -; j_gene: TRBJ1-2; CDR3aa: CAGRDRSYGYTF; CDR3nt: TGTGCCGGCCGCGACAGATCCTATGGCTACACCTTC
v_gene: TRBV4-3; d_gene: -; abundance: -; j_gene: TRBJ2-2; CDR3aa: CASSQAKGPAGALFF; CDR3nt: TGCGCCAGCAGCCAAGCAAAGGGCCCTGCCGGGGCGCTGTTTTTT
v_gene: TRBV2; d_gene: TRBD1; abundance: -; j_gene: TRBJ2-7; CDR3aa: CASSEIRLVGDSSYEQYF; CDR3nt: TGTGCCAGCAGTGAAATCCGGCTGGTCGGGGACAGCTCCTACGAGCAGTACTTC
v_gene: TRBV18; d_gene: TRBD2; abundance: -; j_gene: TRBJ2-3; CDR3aa: CASSPPRGVGTDTQYF; CDR3nt: TGTGCCAGCTCACCACCCCGGGGGGTGGGCACAGATACGCAGTATTTT
v_gene: TRBV30; d_gene: -; abundance: many; j_gene: TRBJ1-1; CDR3aa: CALGRMNTEAFF; CDR3nt: TGTGCCTTAGGACGTATGAACACTGAAGCTTTCTTT
v_gene: TRBV9; d_gene: -; abundance: many; j_gene: TRBJ2-3; CDR3aa: CASSDYSDTQYF; CDR3nt: TGTGCCAGCAGCGACTATTCAGATACGCAGTATTTT
v_gene: TRBV28; d_gene: -; abundance: -; j_gene: TRBJ2-7; CDR3aa: CASSFPEDSYYEQYF; CDR3nt: TGTGCCAGCAGCTTTCCAGAGGACAGTTATTACGAGCAGTACTTC